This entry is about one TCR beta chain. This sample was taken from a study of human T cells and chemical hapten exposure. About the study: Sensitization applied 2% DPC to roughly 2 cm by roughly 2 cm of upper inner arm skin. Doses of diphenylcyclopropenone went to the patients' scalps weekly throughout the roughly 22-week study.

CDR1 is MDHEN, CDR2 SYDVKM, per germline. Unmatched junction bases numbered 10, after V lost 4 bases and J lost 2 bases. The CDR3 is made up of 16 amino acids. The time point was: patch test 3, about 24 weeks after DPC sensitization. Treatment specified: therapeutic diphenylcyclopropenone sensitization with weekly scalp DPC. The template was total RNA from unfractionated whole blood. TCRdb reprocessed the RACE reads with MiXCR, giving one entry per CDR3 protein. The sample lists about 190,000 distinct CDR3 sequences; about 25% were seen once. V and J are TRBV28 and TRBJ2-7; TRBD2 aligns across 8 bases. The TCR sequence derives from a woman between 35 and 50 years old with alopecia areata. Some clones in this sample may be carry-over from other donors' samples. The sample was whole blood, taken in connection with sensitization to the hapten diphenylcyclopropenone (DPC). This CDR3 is CASSSVQTGLAYEQYF. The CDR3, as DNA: TGTGCCAGCAGTTCCGTACAGACGGGACTAGCCTACGAGCAGTACTTC.